This TCR beta chain was documented in a study of blood T cell repertoires in COVID-19. This CDR3 contains 12 residues. CDR1 and CDR2 from the germline V gene are LGHDT and YNNKEL (reference sequence). With V trimmed by 4 bases and J by 12 bases, 5 bases remained unmatched. Only in-frame clones appear in the TCRdb table, and some are missing; sequencing was by immunoSEQ multiplex PCR. The sample carries 70,000 to 95,000 clones, 89% recorded once. This sequence originates from a woman aged 80 or over with active COVID-19. Sequencing was performed on peripheral blood. The rearrangement links TRBV3-1 (or the pseudogene TRBV3-2) to TRBJ2-1, with 8 nucleotides matching TRBD1. Here the CDR3 reads CASSPRDRGQFF. The CDR3, as DNA: TGTGCCAGCAGCCCTAGAGACAGGGGGCAGTTCTTC.